The rows below give T cell receptor beta chains drawn from one sample of a study of technical replicates of blood from four donors. Repertoires were generated with immunoSEQ multiplex PCR, while TCRdb's copy carries only in-frame clones and drops some. Among tens of thousands of clones listed, 92% were seen once. Specimen: T cells isolated from PBMCs. The source of these receptors is a human donor in good health. CDR3s include the opening cysteine and the closing phenylalanine or tryptophan. A D gene is named only where the DNA matches it firmly. Clone size is not always given. Where it is, it says once, few, many or a class for expanded clones.

len	abundance	v_gene	d_gene	j_gene	CDR3nt	CDR3aa
17	NA	TRBV5-4	NA	TRBJ2-6	TGTGCCAGCAGCTCAATTAAACAGGGTGCTGGGGCCAACGTCCTGACTTTC	CASSSIKQGAGANVLTF
15	NA	TRBV5-1	TRBD1	TRBJ2-1	TGCGCCAGCAGCTTAACAGGGGACCCCTACAATGAGCAGTTCTTC	CASSLTGDPYNEQFF
15	NA	TRBV18	TRBD1	TRBJ2-2	TGTGCCAGCTCACCGGGGACAGCGAACACCGGGGAGCTGTTTTTT	CASSPGTANTGELFF
14	NA	TRBV27	TRBD1	TRBJ1-4	TGTGCCAGCAGTTTATCGGGACAGGGGGAAAAACTGTTTTTT	CASSLSGQGEKLFF
15	NA	TRBV27	NA	TRBJ2-7	TGTGCCAGCAGTTCACCCCGTTGGGGGGTTAACGAGCAGTACTTC	CASSSPRWGVNEQYF
14	NA	TRBV5-1	TRBD2	TRBJ2-2	TGCGCCAGCTCGGAGCGGGAATACACCGGGGAGCTGTTTTTT	CASSEREYTGELFF
15	NA	TRBV6-1	NA	TRBJ2-1	TGTGCCAGCAGTGGGGCTAGCGCCTCCTACAATGAGCAGTTCTTC	CASSGASASYNEQFF
13	NA	TRBV6-5	NA	TRBJ2-2	TGTGCCAGCAGTTCGACCAGAGGCGGGGAGCTGTTTTTT	CASSSTRGGELFF
13	NA	TRBV7-3	NA	TRBJ1-1	TGTGCCAGCAGCAGAGAGGCGAACACTGAAGCTTTCTTT	CASSREANTEAFF
13	NA	TRBV5-1	NA	TRBJ2-7	TGCGCCAGCAGCTTGGAACAGGGCTACGAGCAGTACTTC	CASSLEQGYEQYF
12	NA	TRBV6-6	TRBD1	TRBJ1-2	TGTGCCAGCAGTAACCAGGGGGGAGGCTACACCTTC	CASSNQGGGYTF
15	NA	TRBV7-8	NA	TRBJ1-5	TGTGCCAGCAGCTTATACTTCTATAGCAATCAGCCCCAGCATTTT	CASSLYFYSNQPQHF
15	NA	TRBV25-1	TRBD2	TRBJ2-7	TGTGCCAGCAGCACAAGACTAGCGGGATCATACGAGCAGTACTTC	CASSTRLAGSYEQYF
16	NA	TRBV9	TRBD2	TRBJ2-7	TGTGCCAGCAGCGTAGCCCCAGCGGGGGGCACATACGAGCAGTACTTC	CASSVAPAGGTYEQYF
9	NA	TRBV11-2	NA	TRBJ1-3	TGTGCCAACTTAAACACCATATATTTT	CANLNTIYF
13	NA	TRBV29-1	TRBD1	TRBJ2-5	TGCAGCGTCGTACAGGGGGCCTTTGAGACCCAGTACTTC	CSVVQGAFETQYF
13	NA	TRBV5-4	TRBD1	TRBJ1-2	TGTGCCAGCATGGGACAGGGTAACTATGGCTACACCTTC	CASMGQGNYGYTF
14	NA	TRBV28	NA	TRBJ2-7	TGTGCCAGCAGTTTTCCGCGGGACCCCTACGAGCAGTACTTC	CASSFPRDPYEQYF
14	NA	TRBV11-3	NA	TRBJ2-3	TGTGCCAGCAGCTTAGAACCAGGGGCAGATACGCAGTATTTT	CASSLEPGADTQYF
12	NA	TRBV2	NA	TRBJ2-3	TGTGCCAGCAGACTTACCACAGATACGCAGTATTTT	CASRLTTDTQYF
17	NA	TRBV27	TRBD2	TRBJ2-3	TGTGCCAGCAGGCCCATATGGACTAGCGGGATCGCAGATACGCAGTATTTT	CASRPIWTSGIADTQYF
15	once	TRBV9	TRBD2	TRBJ2-3	TGTGCCAGCAGCGTACTAGCGGGGGCCACAGATACGCAGTATTTT	CASSVLAGATDTQYF
13	NA	TRBV27	TRBD1	TRBJ1-2	TGTGCCAGCTCTTGGACAGGGGGCGAAGGCTACACCTTC	CASSWTGGEGYTF
15	once	TRBV9	NA	TRBJ2-5	TGTGCCAGCAGCGTAAGCATGGGGCCTCAAGAGACCCAGTACTTC	CASSVSMGPQETQYF
15	NA	TRBV5-1	TRBD2	TRBJ2-1	TGCGCCAGCAGTGTCAGAAGCGGGAGTGTCAATGAGCAGTTCTTC	CASSVRSGSVNEQFF
16	once	TRBV2	NA	TRBJ1-2	TGTGCCAGCAGTTCAGCATTCAGGGTGTCTAACTATGGCTACACCTTC	CASSSAFRVSNYGYTF
14	NA	TRBV28	NA	TRBJ2-7	TGTGCCAGCAGTTTAGAAGGGGATACGTACGAGCAGTACTTC	CASSLEGDTYEQYF
16	NA	TRBV10-1	TRBD2	TRBJ2-3	TGCGCCAGCAGTGAGAGGGGAGCGGGAGAAACAGATACGCAGTATTTT	CASSERGAGETDTQYF
15	NA	TRBV9	NA	TRBJ1-2	TGTGCCAGCAGCCCGAGCAAGGGGGTAGAGTATGGCTACACCTTC	CASSPSKGVEYGYTF
14	NA	TRBV27	TRBD2	TRBJ2-2	TGTGCCAGCAGACTAGCGGGGGGAACCGGGGAGCTGTTTTTT	CASRLAGGTGELFF
17	NA	TRBV15	TRBD2	TRBJ2-1	TGTGCCACCAGCAGAGCCGTAACTAGCGGGGTGTTGGATGAGCAGTTCTTC	CATSRAVTSGVLDEQFF
15	NA	TRBV29-1	TRBD1	TRBJ1-5	TGCAGCGCCCTTTCGACAGGGGGCTCCGGTCAGCCCCAGCATTTT	CSALSTGGSGQPQHF
19	NA	TRBV18	TRBD2	TRBJ2-1	TGTGCCAGCTCACGAGCGGGAGGGCCCTTTTCACCCACCTACAATGAGCAGTTCTTC	CASSRAGGPFSPTYNEQFF
15	NA	TRBV29-1	NA	TRBJ2-7	TGCAGCGTTAGAGAGAGGGATTTACTACCCTACGAGCAGTACTTC	CSVRERDLLPYEQYF
15	NA	TRBV29-1	TRBD2	TRBJ2-2	TGCAGCGTTTCGCGACTAGCGCCGAACACCGGGGAGCTGTTTTTT	CSVSRLAPNTGELFF
17	NA	TRBV18	NA	TRBJ2-7	TGTGCCAGCTCAAAGGACCCCCCGGGACACAACTCCTACGAGCAGTACTTC	CASSKDPPGHNSYEQYF
15	NA	TRBV19	TRBD1	TRBJ2-2	TGTGCCAGTAGTTCCACTGGGACAGGGCCCGGGGAGCTGTTTTTT	CASSSTGTGPGELFF
14	NA	TRBV9	TRBD1	TRBJ1-5	TGTGCCAGCAGCCCGGGACAGCCAAATCAGCCCCAGCATTTT	CASSPGQPNQPQHF
14	NA	TRBV4-1	NA	TRBJ1-5	TGCGCCAGCAGCCCAGGACTGGGGAATCAGCCCCAGCATTTT	CASSPGLGNQPQHF
14	NA	TRBV5-1	NA	TRBJ2-7	TGCGCCAGCAGCTTGGGGGGACTGGGCTACGAGCAGTACTTC	CASSLGGLGYEQYF
14	NA	TRBV2	TRBD1	TRBJ1-2	TGTGCCAGCAGTTCCGGGACAGGGTTTAGTGGCTACACCTTC	CASSSGTGFSGYTF
15	NA	TRBV9	TRBD1	TRBJ1-5	TGTGCCAGCAGCCCTGGAGGGACAGGCAATCAGCCCCAGCATTTT	CASSPGGTGNQPQHF
14	few	TRBV19	TRBD1	TRBJ2-7	TGTGCCAGTAGTATAGTAGGACAGGGCTTCGAGCAGTACTTC	CASSIVGQGFEQYF
12	NA	TRBV6-1	TRBD1	TRBJ1-2	TGTGCCAGCAGTGGACAGGGCTATGGCTACACCTTC	CASSGQGYGYTF
15	once	TRBV5-1	TRBD1	TRBJ1-3	TGCGCCAGCAGCTTAATAAGGGGGCAAGGAAACACCATATATTTT	CASSLIRGQGNTIYF
13	NA	TRBV6-1	NA	TRBJ1-1	TGTGCCAGCAGTGAACGGGGGAACACTGAAGCTTTCTTT	CASSERGNTEAFF
14	NA	TRBV7-2	NA	TRBJ2-1	TGTGCCAGCAGCTTGCGGAGCTCCTACAATGAGCAGTTCTTC	CASSLRSSYNEQFF
16	NA	TRBV30	TRBD2	TRBJ2-7	TGTGCCTGGAGTGGGGGACTAGCGGGAGTCCTCTACGAGCAGTACTTC	CAWSGGLAGVLYEQYF
14	NA	TRBV27	NA	TRBJ2-3	TGTGCCAGCAGTTTAACGGGGTCCACAGATACGCAGTATTTT	CASSLTGSTDTQYF
12	NA	TRBV7-2	TRBD1	TRBJ1-2	TGTGCCAGCAGCCGCAGGGGGAGAGGCTACACCTTC	CASSRRGRGYTF